The table lists the clone carrying this TCR beta chain with many counts. Its antigen is as yet unknown. Time point meaning: newly diagnosed GD, antithyroid drugs for less than 3 months. PBMCs were the source of the RNA used for TCR sequencing. Library construction for TCR beta used iRepertoire HTBI primers and Arm-PCR of CDR3 regions. Via MiXCR, TCRdb re-called the multiplex PCR reads, giving one row per CDR3 protein. This table holds around 500,000 distinct CDR3 sequences, roughly 14% found once. This CDR3 is built from 15 residues. The V gene's germline CDR1 is LGHDT and CDR2 YNNKEL (reference sequence). V was shortened by 4 bases and J by 6 bases, with 15 bases between the two germline ends. The sample originates from a study of regulatory T cells in long-lasting Graves disease. Whole-study findings and limits: Persistent disease showed a preference for TRBV28, TRBJ1-2 and TRBJ2-5.

These sequences were also reported in another study, on T cells in Graves' hyperthyroidism and ophthalmopathy. That paper states: HTBI primers were the set used in a first-round RT-PCR of the TCR CDR3. Researchers found most expanded thyroid clonotypes above 0.001 in blood as well.

This specimen was peripheral blood mononuclear cells (PBMCs), taken at new diagnosis, from a patient treated with antithyroid drugs. The sequence was obtained from a man aged 25-45 years with Graves disease. The chain joins TRBV3-1 to TRBJ1-4; perhaps TRBD1 as D (5 bases). In DNA form, the CDR3 reads TGTGCCAGCAGCCGAGAGGGGCCAGCCGATGAAAAACTGTTTTTT. It specifies CASSREGPADEKLFF.